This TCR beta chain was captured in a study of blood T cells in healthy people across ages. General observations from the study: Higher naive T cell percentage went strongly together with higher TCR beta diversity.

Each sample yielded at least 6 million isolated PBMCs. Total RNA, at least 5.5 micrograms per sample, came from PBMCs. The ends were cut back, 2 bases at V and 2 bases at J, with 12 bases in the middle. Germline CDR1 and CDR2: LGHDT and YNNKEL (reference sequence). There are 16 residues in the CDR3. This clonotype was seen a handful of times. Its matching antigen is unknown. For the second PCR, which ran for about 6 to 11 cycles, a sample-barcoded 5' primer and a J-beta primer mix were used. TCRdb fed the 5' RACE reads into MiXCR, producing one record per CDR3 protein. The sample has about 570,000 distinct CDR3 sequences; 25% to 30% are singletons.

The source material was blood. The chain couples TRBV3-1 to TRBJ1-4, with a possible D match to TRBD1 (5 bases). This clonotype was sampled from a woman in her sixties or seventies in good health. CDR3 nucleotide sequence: TGTGCCAGCAGCCAAAGAGGGGCACTGACTAATGAAAAACTGTTTTTT. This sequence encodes CASSQRGALTNEKLFF.